One sample yielded the 29 T cell receptor beta chains listed below, sequenced in a study of regulatory T cells in long-lasting Graves disease. Time point given: newly diagnosed GD, antithyroid drugs for less than 3 months. RNA from PBMCs was the source of the TCR library. For TCR beta, libraries came from iRepertoire HTBI primers and Arm-PCR of CDR3 regions. TCRdb reanalysed the multiplex PCR reads using MiXCR and keeps one entry per CDR3 protein. The sample carries approximately 230,000 distinct CDR3 sequences, approximately 20% recorded once. This specimen consisted of peripheral blood mononuclear cells (PBMCs), obtained at new diagnosis, from a patient treated with antithyroid drugs. The receptors shown here come from a female donor with Graves disease.

This clonotype appeared once. This likely stems from a read error, as it lies one base from a far larger clone. The chain recombines TRBV27 with TRBJ2-3; maybe TRBD2 (6 bases). TRBJ2-1 explains the end of the DNA better; the J call may be wrong. CDR1 and CDR2 from the germline V gene are MNHEY and SMNVEV (reference sequence). The CDR3 runs 13 residues. The CDR3 spells CAGRFSGDNEQFF. In DNA form, the CDR3 reads TGTGCCGGCAGATTCTCGGGGGACAATGAGCAGTTCTTC.

At least ten counts were recorded for this clonotype. V is TRBV27 and J is TRBJ2-3; TRBD1 might be the D (6 bases). Germline CDR1 reads MNHEY; CDR2 reads SMNVEV (reference sequence). V shed 7 bases and J shed 2 bases, with 16 bases lying between them. The CDR3 consists of 15 residues. CDR3 DNA: TGTGCCAGCACTGAATCCGGGACACCCACAGATACGCAGTATTTT. Protein: CASTESGTPTDTQYF.

The table lists this clonotype with many counts. A read error may produce the germline difference seen at one junction end. This chain uses TRBV7-7 with TRBJ1-5; D is uncertain. The CDR3 totals 16 residues. Germline lookup yields CDR1 SSHAT and CDR2 FNYEAQ (reference sequence). The DNA for the CDR3 is TGTGCTAGCAGCTTCTGTCCGGGTTGGTGCAATCAGCCCCAGCATTTT. It translates to CASSFCPGWCNQPQHF.

This clonotype was counted ten times or more. The J gene is TRBJ2-1, the V gene TRBV9; D remains ambiguous. Germline V gene lookup returns CDR1 SGDLS and CDR2 YYNGEE. The V and J ends lost 0 bases and 6 bases respectively, with 7 bases between them. The CDR3 length is 13 residues. CDR3 sequence reads: CASSVVPSNEQFF. The CDR3 nucleotides read TGTGCCAGCAGCGTAGTGCCCTCCAATGAGCAGTTCTTC.

This clonotype was observed a handful of times. The rearrangement joins TRBV6-1 to TRBJ2-7; D unresolved. Germline CDR1 and CDR2: MNHNS and SASEGT. The CDR3 runs 12 residues. V dropped 7 bases and J dropped 9 bases, with 16 bases sitting between them. The CDR3 here is CASTDTYLRQYF. CDR3 DNA: TGTGCCAGCACCGACACGTACCTGAGGCAGTACTTC.

This clonotype was observed many times. The rearrangement links TRBV20-1 to TRBJ1-5; D is perhaps TRBD1 (6 bases). The V and J ends lost 0 bases and 7 bases respectively, with 16 bases between them. The germline gives CDR1 DFQATT, CDR2 SNEGSKA (reference sequence). This CDR3 region has 15 residues. The chain's CDR3 is CSARDGTGSRQPQHF. DNA of the CDR3: TGCAGTGCTAGAGATGGAACAGGGTCGAGGCAGCCCCAGCATTTT.

This clonotype was seen at least ten times. The chain carries TRBV6-2 or TRBV6-3 and TRBJ1-5; D not resolved. CDR3 length: 19 amino acids. The germline V gene encodes CDR1 MNHEY and CDR2 SVGEGT. V lost 0 bases, J lost 3 bases, and 21 bases lay in between. The CDR3 DNA reads TGTGCCAGCAGTTACTCGGGTCTCGAAGGAGTCTATAACAATCAGCCCCAGCATTTT. It specifies CASSYSGLEGVYNNQPQHF.

This clonotype came up many times. The J gene is TRBJ1-1, the V gene TRBV29-1; D is unresolved. Per the germline V gene, CDR1 is SQVTM and CDR2 is ANQGSEA. This CDR3 has 12 residues. Trimming cost V 5 bases and J 4 bases, with 11 bases left between them. CDR3 protein: CSVKGLGTEAFF. The CDR3 nucleotides are TGCAGCGTTAAGGGATTGGGCACTGAAGCTTTCTTT. The full variable domain, in which reference TRBV29-1 and TRBJ1-1 provide the parts outside the CDR3, is SAVISQKPSRDICQRGTSLTIQCQVDSQVTMMFWYRQQPGQSLTLIATANQGSEATYESGFVIDKFPISRPNLTFSTLTVSNMSPEDSSIYLCSVKGLGTEAFFGQGTRLTVV.

This clonotype was observed many times. V gene TRBV30 combines with J gene TRBJ1-6; D is unclear. Germline V gene data show CDR1 as GTSNPN and CDR2 as SVGIG (reference sequence). The V end was cut by 5 bases, the J end by 5 bases, with 10 bases between. The CDR3 extends over 13 amino acids. Written as DNA, the CDR3 is TGTGCCTGGGCCGGATTTAATAATTCACCCCTCCACTTT. Its protein product is CAWAGFNNSPLHF.

The chain links TRBV28 to TRBJ2-5; TRBD1 matches 11 bases. The J call could be wrong; TRBJ2-3 is a better fit for the DNA end. Germline values: CDR1 MDHEN, CDR2 SYDVKM. The CDR3 has 15 residues. CDR3 loop: CASSLPGTGGYTQYF. DNA for the CDR3: TGTGCCAGCAGTTTGCCGGGGACAGGGGGATATACGCAGTATTTT.

This clonotype was picked up many times. This rearrangement joins TRBV7-8 to TRBJ1-3; D gene uncertain. This CDR3 is 16 amino acids long. Germline V CDR1 and CDR2: SGHVS, FQNEAQ. Trimming took off 1 base at V and 0 bases at J, with 10 bases between the two ends. CDR3 residues: CASSLGSTISGNTIYF. The CDR3 DNA is TGTGCCAGCAGCTTAGGCAGCACTATCTCTGGAAACACCATATATTTT. The full variable domain, completed using reference TRBV7-8 and TRBJ1-3, is GAGVSQSPRYKVAKRGQDVALRCDPISGHVSLFWYQQALGQGPEFLTYFQNEAQLDKSGLPSDRFFAERPEGSVSTLKIQRTQQEDSAVYLCASSLGSTISGNTIYFGEGSWLTVV.

Turning to this clonotype: This could be a read error, since a much larger clone is one nucleotide away. The chain joins TRBV13 to TRBJ2-3, with 10 bases identical to TRBD2. The CDR3 sequence is 16 residues long. Germline V lookup: CDR1 PRHDT, CDR2 FYEKMQ (reference sequence). The V gene end was trimmed by 6 bases and the J gene end by 8 bases; junction bases not matched to a gene: 14. For the CDR3, the DNA is TGTGCCAGCAGTCCCCAGCGGGAGGGCGACGCAGGTACGCAGTATTTT. Protein sequence: CASSPQREGDAGTQYF.

This clonotype was picked up many times. CDR3 nucleotide sequence: TGTGCCAGCAGTTTAAGAACCACAAACTACGAGCAGTACTTC. It encodes CASSLRTTNYEQYF. This chain uses TRBV28 with TRBJ2-7; no firm D call. The ends were cut back, 2 bases at V and 3 bases at J, with 11 bases in the middle. There are 14 residues in the CDR3. Germline CDR1 is MDHEN and CDR2 is SYDVKM.

Concerning this clonotype: A read error may produce the germline difference seen at one junction end. The chain uses TRBV20-1 and TRBJ2-7, with 7 nucleotides matching TRBD2. The germline V gene has CDR1 DFQATT and CDR2 SNEGSKA (reference sequence). This CDR3 spans 11 amino acids. CDR3 DNA: TGCAGTTCTAGCGGTGCCTACGAGCAGTACTTC. Amino acid sequence: CSSSGAYEQYF.

This clonotype turned up a few times. A read error is possible here, since a much larger clone lies one base away. V is TRBV29-1 and J is TRBJ1-5; 7 bases match TRBD1. CDR3 length equals 14 residues. With 6 bases clipped from V and 2 bases from J, the junction kept 7 bases outside the gene matches. Germline V gene sequence: CDR1 SQVTM, CDR2 ANQGSEA. The CDR3 DNA reads as TGCAGCGTCGGGGAGGGGGCAGGCAATCAGCCCCAGCATTTT. Its translation: CSVGEGAGNQPQHF. Looking up the rest from reference TRBV29-1 and TRBJ1-5 gives the full variable domain: SAVISQKPSRDICQRGTSLTIQCQVDSQVTMMFWYRQQPGQSLTLIATANQGSEATYESGFVIDKFPISRPNLTFSTLTVSNMSPEDSSIYLCSVGEGAGNQPQHFGDGTRLSIL.

This clonotype was counted ten times or more. This sequence joins TRBV7-7 and TRBJ2-7; 9 nucleotides align to TRBD2. Germline V CDR1 and CDR2: SSHAT, FNYEAQ (reference sequence). The CDR3 totals 14 residues. Trimming at V came to 3 bases and at J to 8 bases, leaving 8 bases not matched to a gene. This chain's CDR3 is CASSLGSGGGQQYF. In nucleotides, the CDR3 is TGTGCCAGCAGCTTGGGTAGCGGGGGTGGCCAGCAGTACTTC.

In its sample, this clonotype was seen a few times. This chain connects TRBV19 to TRBJ2-1, with 11 bases fitting TRBD2. The length of the CDR3 is 18 residues. V dropped 5 bases and J dropped 7; count of bases not matched to a gene: 16. Germline CDR1 and CDR2: LNHDA and SQIVND (reference sequence). This CDR3 reads CASSRSPTSGRWSNEQFF. The CDR3 nucleotides are TGTGCCAGTAGTCGCTCCCCCACTAGCGGGAGATGGTCAAATGAGCAGTTCTTC.

This clonotype was counted ten times or more. V usage is TRBV9 and J usage is TRBJ1-6; the D gene is possibly TRBD1 (6 bases). The V and J ends lost 0 bases and 10 bases respectively, with 11 bases between them. The germline V gene encodes CDR1 SGDLS and CDR2 YYNGEE. This CDR3 spans 14 amino acids. CDR3: CASSVEQGTSPLHF. The CDR3 nucleotides are TGTGCCAGCAGCGTAGAACAGGGTACCTCACCCCTCCACTTT.

This clonotype was recorded many times. The chain recombines TRBV24-1 with TRBJ2-3; 11 positions agree with TRBD1. Germline V gene sequence: CDR1 KGHDR, CDR2 SFDVKD. V was pared by 3 bases and J by 7 bases, with 2 bases of the junction left unmatched. This CDR3 region has 14 residues. The CDR3: CATSDGTGGNTQYF. CDR3 nucleotides: TGTGCCACCAGTGATGGGACAGGGGGAAATACGCAGTATTTT.

This clonotype was counted at least ten times. The rearrangement links TRBV6-5 to TRBJ2-5; the D gene is possibly TRBD1 (6 bases). CDR3 size: 18 residues. Germline V gene sequence: CDR1 MNHEY, CDR2 SVGAGI. V lost 2 bases and J 4 bases, leaving 23 bases between the germline ends. The CDR3 nucleotides read TGTGCCAGCAGTTACCCCGTTGAGGACAGCGTTAGGCGAGAGACCCAGTACTTC. Protein sequence: CASSYPVEDSVRRETQYF.

This chain links TRBV6-9 with TRBJ2-7, with D unresolved. V gave up 0 bases and J gave up 6 bases, with 6 bases separating them. The CDR3 is 12 residues long. Germline-derived CDR1 and CDR2 are MNHGY and SVAAGI. In DNA, the CDR3 is TGTGCCAGCAGTTATTCCGTGATCGAGCAGTACTTC. Residues: CASSYSVIEQYF.

As concerns this clonotype: A much larger clone lies a single base off, so this may be a read error. This chain connects TRBV4-1 to TRBJ1-1; weak D call: TRBD1 (5 bases). Germline-derived CDR1 and CDR2 are MGHRA and YSYEKL. The length of the CDR3 is 15 residues. DNA for the CDR3: TGCGCCAGCAGCCAAGAAGTGGGGGAGAGCACTGAAGCTCTCTTT. Encoded protein: CASSQEVGESTEALF.

A note on this clonotype: With a much larger clone just one base away, this may be a read error. This rearrangement joins TRBV7-8 to TRBJ1-6; D gene unclear. Deletions cut 5 bases from V and 7 bases from J, with 15 bases between. Germline loops: CDR1 SGHVS, CDR2 FQNEAQ. The CDR3 is 15 amino acids. In nucleotides, the CDR3 is TGTGCCAGCAGCAACCGCAGACATGGAAATTCACCCCTCCACTTT. Protein product: CASSNRRHGNSPLHF.

The chain uses TRBV19 and TRBJ1-1; 9 positions match TRBD1. Germline V gene data show CDR1 as LNHDA and CDR2 as SQIVND (reference sequence). V dropped 3 bases and J dropped 7; count of bases not matched to a gene: 9. CDR3 length equals 15 residues. The CDR3 is CASSIVVAGQGEAFF. In DNA, the CDR3 is TGTGCCAGTAGTATTGTTGTCGCGGGACAGGGTGAAGCTTTCTTT.

This clonotype was recorded at least ten times. The gene calls are TRBV12-3 or TRBV12-4 and TRBJ2-6; 8 bases align to TRBD1. This CDR3 spans 16 amino acids. The ends lost 6 bases at V and 4 bases at J; junction bases unmatched: 8. DNA for the CDR3: TGTGCCAGCAGGAGGAACAGGGGGGCGGGGGCCAACGTCCTGACTTTC. Protein sequence: CASRRNRGAGANVLTF.

Many counts were recorded for this clonotype. CDR3 bases: TGTGCCAGCAGCTCTTCGACCGAAGAGACCCAGTACTTC. Translating it yields CASSSSTEETQYF. The chain joins TRBV7-2 to TRBJ2-5; no reliable D call. V was clipped by 4 bases and J by 3 bases, with 9 bases between them. The CDR3 contains 13 residues. Germline V gives CDR1 SGHTA, CDR2 FQGNSA.

This clonotype was recorded many times. The J gene is TRBJ2-7, the V gene TRBV13; D perhaps matches TRBD2 (6 bases). Germline V lookup: CDR1 PRHDT, CDR2 FYEKMQ (reference sequence). V was cut by 3 bases and J by 2 bases, with 11 bases left in between. The CDR3 is 14 amino acids. The CDR3 loop reads CASSLGDSAYEQYF. CDR3 nucleotide sequence: TGTGCCAGCAGCTTGGGGGACTCCGCCTACGAGCAGTACTTC.

This clonotype has ten or more counts. This chain links TRBV12-3 or TRBV12-4 with TRBJ2-3, with D perhaps TRBD2 (6 bases). This CDR3 has 16 amino acids. With 3 bases removed from V and 1 base from J, the gap between germline ends came to 14 bases. CDR3: CASSFLSGLGTDTQYF. The CDR3 DNA follows: TGTGCCAGCAGTTTCCTTAGCGGTCTGGGCACAGATACGCAGTATTTT.

The chain employs TRBV6-1 and TRBJ2-5; weak D call: TRBD2 (6 bases). This CDR3 region has 16 residues. Germline lookup yields CDR1 MNHNS and CDR2 SASEGT. The germline V and J ends were trimmed by 5 bases and 3 bases, with 19 bases remaining between them. The CDR3 region has the DNA TGTGCCAGCAGTCGACTCGCACCCGGAGGGAAAGAGACCCAGTACTTC. This translates into CASSRLAPGGKETQYF.